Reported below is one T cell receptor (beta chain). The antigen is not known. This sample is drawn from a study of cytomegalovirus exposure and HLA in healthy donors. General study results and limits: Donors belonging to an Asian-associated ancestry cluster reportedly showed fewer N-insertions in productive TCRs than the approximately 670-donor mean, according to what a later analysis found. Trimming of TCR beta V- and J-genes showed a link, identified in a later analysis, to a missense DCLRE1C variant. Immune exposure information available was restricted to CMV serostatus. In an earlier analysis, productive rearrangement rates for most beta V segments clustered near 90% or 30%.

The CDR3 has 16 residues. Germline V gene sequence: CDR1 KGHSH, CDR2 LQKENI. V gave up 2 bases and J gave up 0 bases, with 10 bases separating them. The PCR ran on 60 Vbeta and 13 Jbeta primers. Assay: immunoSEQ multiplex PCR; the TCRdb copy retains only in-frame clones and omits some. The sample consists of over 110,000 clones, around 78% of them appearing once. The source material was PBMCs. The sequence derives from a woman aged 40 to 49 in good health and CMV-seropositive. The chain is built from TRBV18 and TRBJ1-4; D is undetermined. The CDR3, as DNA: TGTGCCAGCTCACCAGTACAGCAGACAACTAATGAAAAACTGTTTTTT. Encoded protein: CASSPVQQTTNEKLFF.